Below are 8 T cell receptor beta chains sequenced from a single sample in a study of blood T cell repertoires in COVID-19. The repertoire was sequenced with immunoSEQ multiplex PCR; TCRdb's copy has only in-frame clones and lacks some. The table shows tens of thousands of clones, with around 86% occurring only once. The sample consisted of peripheral blood. All receptors come from a man older than 75 with acute or convalescent COVID-19.

The chain employs TRBV18 and TRBJ2-3; TRBD1 agrees at 7 bases. J lost 3 bases, V lost 6 bases, and 9 bases had no gene match. The CDR3 extends over 15 amino acids. CDR1 KGHSH and CDR2 LQKENI come from the germline V gene. CDR3 amino acids: CASSVDRARTDTQYF. The CDR3 bases are TGTGCCAGCTCGGTAGACAGGGCAAGGACAGATACGCAGTATTTT. Full variable domain (remainder filled in from reference TRBV18 and TRBJ2-3): NAGVMQNPRHLVRRRGQEARLRCSPMKGHSHVYWYRQLPEEGLKFMVYLQKENIIDESGMPKERFSAEFPKEGPSILRIQQVVRGDSAAYFCASSVDRARTDTQYFGPGTRLTVL.

The chain links TRBV27 to TRBJ2-3; the D is unclear. The V gene's germline CDR1 is MNHEY and CDR2 SMNVEV (reference sequence). The CDR3 spans 17 residues. Trimming pared 7 bases from V and 0 bases from J, leaving 20 bases between. CDR3 DNA sequence: TGTGCCAGCACCCGACTGAGAGGAGCGACTAGCACAGATACGCAGTATTTT. This codes for CASTRLRGATSTDTQYF.

The CDR3 DNA is TGTGCCAGCAGTGAATATTTAACCGGGGAGCTGTTTTTT. This encodes CASSEYLTGELFF. The gene calls are TRBV25-1 and TRBJ2-2; D gene uncertain. The V and J ends lost 0 bases and 5 bases respectively, with 4 bases between them. CDR3 length: 13 residues. Germline V lookup: CDR1 MGHDK, CDR2 SYGVNS.

CDR3 protein: CASSLETGGRARGYTF. The CDR3 nucleotides read TGTGCCAGCAGCTTAGAGACAGGGGGCAGGGCGAGAGGCTACACCTTC. V gene TRBV7-9 combines with J gene TRBJ1-2; 10 bases agree with TRBD1. J gave up 8 bases and V 1 base, and 10 bases lay outside the gene matches. CDR3 length equals 16 residues. CDR1 and CDR2 (germline): SEHNR, FQNEAQ (reference sequence).

The genes are TRBV24-1 and TRBJ2-1, with TRBD2 matching over 10 bases. The CDR3 extends over 16 amino acids. After removal of 1 base from V and 9 bases from J, the junction contained 8 bases not matched to a gene. Per germline, CDR1 KGHDR and CDR2 SFDVKD. The CDR3 bases are TGTGCCACCAGTGATTTCCGGTCTAGCGGGAGAGGTGAGCAGTTCTTC. This gives the protein CATSDFRSSGRGEQFF.

Notes on this clone: This specimen includes other DNA sequences encoding the same CDR3. The rearrangement links TRBV9 to TRBJ1-2; 9 bases line up with TRBD1. CDR1 and CDR2 from the germline V gene are SGDLS and YYNGEE. The CDR3 contains 13 residues. V shed 8 bases and J 3 bases; nucleotides not matched to a gene: 5. The CDR3 coding sequence is TGTGCCAGTTCAAGACAGGGGGACTATGGCTACACCTTC. Translated, it gives CASSRQGDYGYTF.

This chain connects TRBV27 to TRBJ2-7; 7 positions agree with TRBD2. The J segment lost 1 base and the V segment lost 3 bases, leaving 9 bases of the junction unmatched. This CDR3 comprises 16 residues. CDR1 is MNHEY and CDR2 is SMNVEV in the germline V gene (reference sequence). The CDR3, as DNA: TGTGCCAGCAGTTTTTTGGGGGAGGGACGTTCCTACGAGCAGTACTTC. Translated: CASSFLGEGRSYEQYF.

The V call is TRBV5-8, the J call TRBJ2-5; 9 nucleotides agree with TRBD2. The CDR3 has 14 amino acids. The trim removed 10 bases at V and 4 bases at J, leaving 11 bases unmatched. Germline V lookup: CDR1 SGHTS, CDR2 YDEGEE. The CDR3 spells CAGGTSRLGETQYF. CDR3 bases: TGTGCCGGCGGGACTAGCAGACTCGGAGAGACCCAGTACTTC. Variable domain in full (rest from reference TRBV5-8 and TRBJ2-5): EAGVTQSPTHLIKTRGQQATLRCSPISGHTSVYWYQQALGLGLQFLLWYDEGEERNRGNFPPRFSGRQFPNYSSELNVNALELEDSALYLCAGGTSRLGETQYFGPGTRLLVL.